Reported below is one TCR beta chain. This record belongs to a study of blood T cell repertoires in COVID-19. Study in general: The samples span acute and convalescent COVID-19 from the United States, Italy and Spain. Sample material is recorded as cDNA or gDNA derived from T cells, B-cell-depleted T cells, or PBMCs.

The CDR3 has 13 amino acids. CDR1 is SGHRS, CDR2 YFSETQ, per germline. Trimming took off 0 bases at V and 4 bases at J, with 5 bases between the two ends. Under the authors' procedure: By means of reference gene primer amplification, nucleated cell counts were estimated. Sequenced by immunoSEQ multiplex PCR; TCRdb stores in-frame clones only, minus some. V and J calls and clone size are copied from that table; D and trimming were computed from the DNA. Of 56,000 or so clones in the sample, just over 85% were seen once. This clonotype was obtained from a human donor in a cohort sampled during active COVID-19. Specimen: peripheral blood. The chain couples TRBV5-1 to TRBJ2-1; D call uncertain. The CDR3, as DNA: TGCGCCAGCAGCTTGGCCCAATACAATGAGCAGTTCTTC. Translation gives CASSLAQYNEQFF.